This T cell receptor beta chain came from a study of prognosis after radiotherapy for stage I lung cancer. This clonotype was observed a handful of times. Germline V gives CDR1 SGHTA, CDR2 FQGTGA. The CDR3 contains 16 residues. V lost 1 base, J lost 5 bases, and 5 bases stayed unmatched. Genomic DNA was the source, and TCR beta CDR3 was amplified from it by two-round multiplex PCR. Used in first-round PCR were primers specific to each TRBV and TRBJ gene. TCRdb re-derived calls from the multiplex PCR reads in MiXCR, one entry per CDR3 protein. In the table there are tens of thousands of distinct CDR3 sequences, around 22% of which are singletons.

The source material was PBMCs, sampled before or after stereotactic body radiation therapy (not recorded which). The TCR originated in a donor over 45 with non-small cell lung cancer. V and J are TRBV7-3 and TRBJ2-1; 10 nucleotides agree with TRBD2. The CDR3, as DNA: TGTGCCAGCAGCTTAAGGCAGCGGGGGGGCAACAATGAGCAGTTCTTC. Its translation: CASSLRQRGGNNEQFF.